This is a list of T cell receptor beta chains from one sample in a study of shared clonotypes between healthy human individuals. Sequenced by immunoSEQ multiplex PCR; TCRdb stores in-frame clones only, minus some. Of roughly 2,000,000 clones in the sample, about 95% were seen once. The sample was naive CD8+ T cells sorted from blood. The source is a man between 18 and 35 years old in good health. Each CDR3 is given with its conserved first and last residue. The D gene is left open where the match is weak. Size is stated for part of the rows, as once, few or many counts, or as a class when the clone is expanded.

CDR3aa: CASSYSLEGTYGYTF
CDR3nt: TGTGCCAGCAGTTACTCTTTAGAGGGTACCTATGGCTACACCTTC
v_gene: TRBV6-6
j_gene: TRBJ1-2
d_gene: .
abundance: .

CDR3aa: CASSLAGSYNEQFF
CDR3nt: TGCGCCAGCAGCTTGGCAGGGTCATACAATGAGCAGTTCTTC
v_gene: TRBV5-1
j_gene: TRBJ2-1
d_gene: .
abundance: .

CDR3aa: CASRDSSSYEQYF
CDR3nt: TGCGCCAGCAGGGACTCGAGCTCCTACGAGCAGTACTTC
v_gene: TRBV5-1
j_gene: TRBJ2-7
d_gene: .
abundance: .

CDR3aa: CASSIGTPNTEAFF
CDR3nt: TGTGCCAGTAGTATTGGGACACCGAACACTGAAGCTTTCTTT
v_gene: TRBV19
j_gene: TRBJ1-1
d_gene: .
abundance: .

CDR3aa: CASSEDRAYEQYF
CDR3nt: TGTGCCAGCAGTGAGGACAGGGCCTACGAGCAGTACTTC
v_gene: TRBV6-1
j_gene: TRBJ2-7
d_gene: TRBD1
abundance: .

CDR3aa: CASQKGTQGSYEQYF
CDR3nt: TGTGCCAGTCAAAAGGGGACCCAGGGGAGCTACGAGCAGTACTTC
v_gene: TRBV7-2
j_gene: TRBJ2-7
d_gene: .
abundance: .

CDR3aa: CASSLLGLDTPLHF
CDR3nt: TGTGCCAGCAGTTTACTGGGGCTTGATACACCCCTCCACTTT
v_gene: TRBV27
j_gene: TRBJ1-6
d_gene: .
abundance: .

CDR3aa: CASSLDPGSYEQYF
CDR3nt: TGTGCCAGCAGCCTAGATCCCGGTAGCTACGAGCAGTACTTC
v_gene: TRBV5-6
j_gene: TRBJ2-7
d_gene: .
abundance: .

CDR3aa: CASSIGRGYEQFF
CDR3nt: TGTGCCAGTAGTATAGGAAGGGGCTATGAGCAGTTCTTC
v_gene: TRBV19
j_gene: TRBJ2-1
d_gene: .
abundance: .

CDR3aa: CASSHVSEQFF
CDR3nt: TGTGCCAGCAGCCATGTGAGTGAGCAGTTCTTC
v_gene: TRBV25-1
j_gene: TRBJ2-1
d_gene: .
abundance: .

CDR3aa: CASSANTGELFF
CDR3nt: TGTGCCAGCAGCGCCAACACCGGGGAGCTGTTTTTT
v_gene: TRBV9
j_gene: TRBJ2-2
d_gene: .
abundance: .

CDR3aa: CASSQHRGGNSPLHF
CDR3nt: TGCGCCAGCAGCCAGCACAGGGGAGGCAATTCACCCCTCCACTTT
v_gene: TRBV4-1
j_gene: TRBJ1-6
d_gene: TRBD1
abundance: .

CDR3aa: CASSLYNRGYEQYF
CDR3nt: TGTGCCAGCAGCTTATATAACAGGGGTTATGAGCAGTACTTC
v_gene: TRBV5-6
j_gene: TRBJ2-7
d_gene: TRBD1
abundance: .

CDR3aa: CASSLYDRGRRETQYF
CDR3nt: TGTGCCAGCAGTCTTTATGATAGGGGCCGACGGGAGACCCAGTACTTC
v_gene: TRBV7-8
j_gene: TRBJ2-5
d_gene: .
abundance: .

CDR3aa: CAWGTGSHPETQYF
CDR3nt: TGTGCCTGGGGGACGGGCTCCCACCCAGAGACCCAGTACTTC
v_gene: TRBV30
j_gene: TRBJ2-5
d_gene: .
abundance: .

CDR3aa: CASSQGASAETQYF
CDR3nt: TGCGCCAGCAGCCAAGGGGCGAGCGCGGAGACCCAGTACTTC
v_gene: TRBV4-3
j_gene: TRBJ2-5
d_gene: .
abundance: .

CDR3aa: CASRGTANTEAFF
CDR3nt: TGTGCCAGCAGAGGGACGGCGAACACTGAAGCTTTCTTT
v_gene: TRBV6-5
j_gene: TRBJ1-1
d_gene: .
abundance: .

CDR3aa: CASSLFMSNQPQHF
CDR3nt: TGTGCCAGCAGTTTATTTATGAGCAATCAGCCCCAGCATTTT
v_gene: TRBV28
j_gene: TRBJ1-5
d_gene: .
abundance: .

CDR3aa: CASSIEGQGVDTQYF
CDR3nt: TGTGCCAGTAGTATAGAGGGACAGGGGGTAGATACGCAGTATTTT
v_gene: TRBV19
j_gene: TRBJ2-3
d_gene: TRBD1
abundance: .

CDR3aa: CASSYPATNEKLFF
CDR3nt: TGTGCCAGCAGCTATCCCGCAACTAATGAAAAACTGTTTTTT
v_gene: TRBV7-9
j_gene: TRBJ1-4
d_gene: .
abundance: .

CDR3aa: CASTHNNGQYF
CDR3nt: TGTGCCAGTACCCACAACAACGGGCAGTACTTC
v_gene: TRBV19
j_gene: TRBJ2-7
d_gene: .
abundance: once

CDR3aa: CASSSTNRDFYEQYF
CDR3nt: TGTGCCAGCAGTTCCACCAACCGGGACTTCTACGAGCAGTACTTC
v_gene: TRBV27
j_gene: TRBJ2-7
d_gene: .
abundance: .